This T cell receptor (beta chain) was sequenced for a study of OX40 agonist ivuxolimab in advanced cancers. Background on the study: The drug used for patients, ivuxolimab, was an agonistic anti-OX40 (CD134) antibody.

CDR3 length: 17 amino acids. Germline CDR1 SEHNR, CDR2 FQNEAQ (reference sequence). V was pared by 7 bases and J by 2 bases, with 13 bases of the junction left unmatched. The assay was immunoSEQ multiplex PCR, and TCRdb's table has in-frame clones only and misses some. The table lists approximately 40,000 clones, around 88% of them singletons. Here the sequenced sample was CD4+ or CD8+ T cells sorted from blood, taken in a trial of the OX40 agonist ivuxolimab. The chain employs TRBV7-9 and TRBJ2-1; TRBD2 matches 8 bases. The sequence came from an adult with an advanced solid tumor such as melanoma, head and neck, liver or kidney cancer. CDR3 sequence (DNA): TGTGCCAGCACCCGAGGGGAGGCTAGCGGGCCCTACAATGAGCAGTTCTTC. Its translation is CASTRGEASGPYNEQFF.